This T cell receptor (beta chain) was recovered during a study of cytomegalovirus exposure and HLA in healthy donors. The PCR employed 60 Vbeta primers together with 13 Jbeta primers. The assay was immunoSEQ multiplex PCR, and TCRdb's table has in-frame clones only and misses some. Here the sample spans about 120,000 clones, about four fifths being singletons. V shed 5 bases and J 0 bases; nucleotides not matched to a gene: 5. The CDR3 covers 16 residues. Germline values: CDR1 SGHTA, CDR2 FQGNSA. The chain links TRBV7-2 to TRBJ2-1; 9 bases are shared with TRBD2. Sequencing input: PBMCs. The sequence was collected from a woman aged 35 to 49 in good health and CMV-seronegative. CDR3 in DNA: TGTGCCAGCAGCCCCGGTAGCGGGAGCTCCTACAATGAGCAGTTCTTC. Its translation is CASSPGSGSSYNEQFF.